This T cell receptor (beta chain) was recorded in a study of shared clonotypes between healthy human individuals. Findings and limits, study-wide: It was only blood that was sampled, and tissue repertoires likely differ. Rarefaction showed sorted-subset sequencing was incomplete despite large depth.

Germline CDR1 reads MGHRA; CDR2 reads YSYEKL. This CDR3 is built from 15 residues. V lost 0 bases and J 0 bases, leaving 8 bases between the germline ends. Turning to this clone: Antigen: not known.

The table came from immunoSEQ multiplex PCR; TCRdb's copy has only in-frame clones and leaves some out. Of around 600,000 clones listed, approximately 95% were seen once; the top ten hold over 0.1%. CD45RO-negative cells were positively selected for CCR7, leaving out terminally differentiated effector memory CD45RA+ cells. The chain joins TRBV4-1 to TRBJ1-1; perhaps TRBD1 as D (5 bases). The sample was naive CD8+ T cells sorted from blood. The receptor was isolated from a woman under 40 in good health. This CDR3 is CASSQEGVLNTEAFF. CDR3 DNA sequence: TGCGCCAGCAGCCAAGAGGGGGTTCTGAACACTGAAGCTTTCTTT.